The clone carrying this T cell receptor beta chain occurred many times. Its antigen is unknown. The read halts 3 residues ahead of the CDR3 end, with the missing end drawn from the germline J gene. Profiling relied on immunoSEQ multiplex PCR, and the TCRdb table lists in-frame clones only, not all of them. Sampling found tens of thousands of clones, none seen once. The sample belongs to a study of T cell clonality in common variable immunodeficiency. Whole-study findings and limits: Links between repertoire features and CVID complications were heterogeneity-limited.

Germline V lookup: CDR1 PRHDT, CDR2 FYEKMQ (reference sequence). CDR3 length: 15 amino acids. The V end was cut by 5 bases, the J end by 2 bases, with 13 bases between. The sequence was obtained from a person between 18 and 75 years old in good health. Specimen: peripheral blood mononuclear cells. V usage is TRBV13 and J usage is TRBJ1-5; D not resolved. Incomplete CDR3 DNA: TGTGCCAGCAGCAACGGGGTGCGGGGCAATCAGCCC. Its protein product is CASSNGVRGNQP. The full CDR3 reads CASSNGVRGNQPQHF.